The 8 T cell receptor beta chains reported below all come from one sample, sequenced in a study of blood T cell repertoires in COVID-19. Profiled with immunoSEQ multiplex PCR; TCRdb holds only in-frame clones, not every one. The sample lists about 15,000 clones, 80% to 85% occurring once. Sequenced input: peripheral blood. The receptors were gathered from a human donor in a cohort sampled during active COVID-19.

V and J are TRBV2 and TRBJ2-1, with 12 bases matching TRBD2. CDR1 SNHLY and CDR2 FYNNEI come from the germline V gene. The CDR3 is made up of 15 amino acids. J was trimmed by 10 bases and V by 2 bases; bases with no gene match: 6. This chain's CDR3 is CASSETLAGGREQFF. DNA for the CDR3: TGTGCCAGCAGTGAAACCCTAGCGGGGGGGCGGGAGCAGTTCTTC.

The genes are TRBV5-4 and TRBJ1-2; 8 nucleotides match TRBD1. The CDR3 extends over 14 amino acids. Germline-derived CDR1 and CDR2 are SGHNT and YYREEE (reference sequence). V lost 4 bases, J lost 4 bases, and 6 bases stayed unmatched. CDR3 sequence reads: CASSPDRDLYGYTF. The CDR3 DNA is TGTGCCAGCAGCCCGGACAGGGACCTCTATGGCTACACCTTC.

The table lists this clone with a count of one. V gene TRBV11-3 combines with J gene TRBJ2-2; 11 bases fit TRBD1. The CDR3 spans 16 residues. Per germline, CDR1 SGHNT and CDR2 YENEEA. Trimming at V came to 3 bases and at J to 6 bases, leaving 6 bases not matched to a gene. In nucleotides, the CDR3 is TGTGCCAGCAGCTTCAGCGGGACAGGGGGGGCCGGGGAGCTGTTTTTT. Translation gives CASSFSGTGGAGELFF.

The V gene is TRBV19, the J gene TRBJ1-5; 7 bases are shared with TRBD1. CDR1 LNHDA and CDR2 SQIVND come from the germline V gene (reference sequence). The length of the CDR3 is 16 residues. The V and J ends lost 1 base and 3 bases, in that order; junction bases with no gene match: 6. For the CDR3, the DNA is TGTGCCAGTAGTATAGGGCAGAGGGGGCTCAATCAGCCCCAGCATTTT. It specifies CASSIGQRGLNQPQHF.

The chain uses TRBV5-1 and TRBJ2-5, with 11 bases matching TRBD2. Germline CDR1 is SGHRS and CDR2 is YFSETQ. The junction had 3 bases not matched to a gene; V was cut back by 4 bases and J by 1 base. This CDR3 contains 15 residues. The CDR3 nucleotides read TGCGCCAGCAGCCTCACTAGCGGGGGCCAAGAGACCCAGTACTTC. This gives the protein CASSLTSGGQETQYF.

This sequence joins TRBV15 and TRBJ2-5, with 12 nucleotides matching TRBD1. This CDR3 region has 18 residues. CDR1 and CDR2 from the germline V gene are LNHNV and YYDKDF (reference sequence). V was clipped by 3 bases and J by 1 base; unmatched bases: 9. CDR3 protein: CATSSGRGQGAIQETQYF. The CDR3 DNA sequence: TGTGCCACCAGCAGCGGCCGGGGACAGGGGGCGATCCAAGAGACCCAGTACTTC.

This rearrangement joins TRBV7-9 to TRBJ1-2; D remains ambiguous. Trimming pared 1 base from V and 4 bases from J, leaving 10 bases between. Per germline, CDR1 SEHNR and CDR2 FQNEAQ (reference sequence). The CDR3 contains 14 residues. Here the CDR3 reads CASSLDLSVYGYTF. CDR3 in DNA: TGTGCCAGCAGCTTAGATTTGTCCGTCTATGGCTACACCTTC.

The chain couples TRBV28 to TRBJ2-6, with 7 positions matching TRBD2. Germline V CDR1 and CDR2: MDHEN, SYDVKM. The CDR3 consists of 14 residues. With V trimmed by 6 bases and J by 1 base, 0 bases remained unmatched. CDR3 DNA: TGTGCCAGCAGGGGAGGGTCTGGGGCCAACGTCCTGACTTTC. Translating it yields CASRGGSGANVLTF.